This TCR beta chain was sequenced during a study of CD8+ T cells in alopecia areata. The length of the CDR3 is 14 residues. The germline V gene encodes CDR1 SQVTM and CDR2 ANQGSEA. The V gene lost 4 bases and the J gene lost 7 bases, with 19 bases spanning the gap. Extracted RNA was reverse transcribed, and the resulting cDNA served as sequencing template. Profiling relied on immunoSEQ multiplex PCR, and the TCRdb table lists in-frame clones only, not all of them. Of 120,000 or so clones in the sample, around two fifths were seen once. The clonotype comes from a human donor with alopecia areata. The chain couples TRBV29-1 to TRBJ1-2, with D perhaps matching TRBD1 (5 bases). The sample was CD4+ T cells sorted from blood. CDR3 in amino acids: CSVVVSQGVGGYTF. Written as DNA, the CDR3 is TGCAGCGTTGTCGTTTCGCAGGGAGTCGGTGGCTACACCTTC.